The text below deals with one TCR beta chain. The antigen remains unidentified. The data stem from a study of OX40 agonist ivuxolimab in advanced cancers. For the study at large: Patients were given ivuxolimab, an antibody that agonizes OX40 (CD134). Of mixed ages from about 20 to 90 and averaging about 65 years, the group was about 86% male. Study observations and caveats: Among patients with partial responses at 0.1-3.0 mg/kg, clonal expansion was among the lowest. At 0.1 to 3.0 mg/kg and by week 6, CD4+ and CD8+ T cells in the blood had expanded clonally.

This CDR3 comprises 13 residues. Germline V gene lookup returns CDR1 SNHLY and CDR2 FYNNEI. V was pared by 6 bases and J by 4 bases, with 13 bases between. Assay: immunoSEQ multiplex PCR; the TCRdb copy retains only in-frame clones and omits some. Of 55,000 to 70,000 clones in the sample, 84% were seen once. The sequence was obtained from an adult with an advanced solid tumor such as melanoma, head and neck, liver or kidney cancer. Here the sequenced sample was CD4+ or CD8+ T cells sorted from blood, taken in a trial of the OX40 agonist ivuxolimab. The chain couples TRBV2 to TRBJ2-7; D not certain. Here the CDR3 DNA reads TGTGCCAGCAGAGAGGCCCGAGATTACGAGCAGTACTTC. Translated, it gives CASREARDYEQYF.